This T cell receptor beta chain came from a study of early T cells in non-severe SARS-CoV-2 infection. The study, taken as a whole, reports: VDJdb matching, biased toward anti-spike CD8 responses, missed private and CD4 specificities.

Attachment of unique molecular identifiers to individual cDNA molecules was performed. A single record per CDR3 protein comes from TCRdb applying MiXCR to the 5' RACE reads. Of 65,000 to 95,000 distinct CDR3 sequences listed, less than 5.5% were seen once; the top ten hold less than 9.5%. The CDR3 contains 15 residues. The germline CDR1 and CDR2 sequences are SEHNR and FQNEAQ (reference sequence). J gave up 4 bases and V 1 base, and 6 bases lay outside the gene matches. This clonotype was seen many times. Its antigen is not identified. The sequence was obtained from an adult who was a healthcare worker with PCR-confirmed SARS-CoV-2 infection or an uninfected control (not recorded which). The genes are TRBV7-9 and TRBJ2-7; 8 positions match TRBD2. This sample comprised whole blood, obtained at baseline. The CDR3 region is CASSLDGRALYEQYF. The CDR3 nucleotides are TGTGCCAGCAGCTTAGACGGGAGGGCCCTATACGAGCAGTACTTC.